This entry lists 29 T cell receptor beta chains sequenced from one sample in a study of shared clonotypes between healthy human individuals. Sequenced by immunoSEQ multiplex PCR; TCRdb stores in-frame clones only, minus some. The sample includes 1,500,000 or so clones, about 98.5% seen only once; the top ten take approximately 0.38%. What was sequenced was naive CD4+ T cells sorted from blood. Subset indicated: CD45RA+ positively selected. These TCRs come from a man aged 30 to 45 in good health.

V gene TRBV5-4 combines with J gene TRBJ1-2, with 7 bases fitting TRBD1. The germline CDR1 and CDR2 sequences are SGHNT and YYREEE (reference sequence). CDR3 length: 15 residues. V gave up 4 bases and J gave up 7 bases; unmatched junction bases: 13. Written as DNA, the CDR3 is TGTGCCAGCAGCGTGGAGGATAGGGGGCCGGGTGGCTACACCTTC. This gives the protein CASSVEDRGPGGYTF.

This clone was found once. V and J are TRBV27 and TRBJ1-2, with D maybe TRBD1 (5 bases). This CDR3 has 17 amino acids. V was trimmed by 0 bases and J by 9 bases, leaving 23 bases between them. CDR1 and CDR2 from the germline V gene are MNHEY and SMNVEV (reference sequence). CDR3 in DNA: TGTGCCAGCAGTTTATCAGGGTTCGGCCAGCGGGGGTTTAGCTACACCTTC. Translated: CASSLSGFGQRGFSYTF.

The CDR3 region is CATSGTSGDPEQFF. The CDR3 DNA is TGTGCCACATCCGGGACTAGCGGCGATCCTGAGCAGTTCTTC. The rearrangement joins TRBV10-3 to TRBJ2-1; 11 positions match TRBD2. This CDR3 is 14 amino acids long. With 10 bases clipped from V and 9 bases from J, the junction kept 11 bases outside the gene matches. Germline loops: CDR1 ENHRY, CDR2 SYGVKD.

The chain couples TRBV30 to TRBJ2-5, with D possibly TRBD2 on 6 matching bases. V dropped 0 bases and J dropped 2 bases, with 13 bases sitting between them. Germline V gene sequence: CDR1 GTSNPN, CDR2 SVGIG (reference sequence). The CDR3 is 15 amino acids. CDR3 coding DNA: TGTGCCTGGAGTGTACTACCGGGAGAGCAAGAGACCCAGTACTTC. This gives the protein CAWSVLPGEQETQYF. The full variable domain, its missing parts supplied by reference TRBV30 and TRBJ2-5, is SQTIHQWPATLVQPVGSPLSLECTVEGTSNPNLYWYRQAAGRGLQLLFYSVGIGQISSEVPQNLSASRPQDRQFILSSKKLLLSDSGFYLCAWSVLPGEQETQYFGPGTRLLVL.

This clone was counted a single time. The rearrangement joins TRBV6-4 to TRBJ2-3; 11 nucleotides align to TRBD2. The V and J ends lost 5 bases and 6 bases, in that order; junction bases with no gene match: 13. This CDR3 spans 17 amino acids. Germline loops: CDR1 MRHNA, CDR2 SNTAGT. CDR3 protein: CASSPGGLAGGLDTQYF. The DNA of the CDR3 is TGTGCCAGCAGTCCTGGGGGGCTAGCGGGAGGTCTGGATACGCAGTATTTT.

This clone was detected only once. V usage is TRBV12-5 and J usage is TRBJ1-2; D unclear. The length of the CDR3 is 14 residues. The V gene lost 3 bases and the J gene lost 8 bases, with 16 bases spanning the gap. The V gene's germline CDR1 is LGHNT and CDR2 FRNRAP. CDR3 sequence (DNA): TGTGCTAGTGGTTTAAACATTGAATGGTCCGGCTACACCTTC. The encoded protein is CASGLNIEWSGYTF.

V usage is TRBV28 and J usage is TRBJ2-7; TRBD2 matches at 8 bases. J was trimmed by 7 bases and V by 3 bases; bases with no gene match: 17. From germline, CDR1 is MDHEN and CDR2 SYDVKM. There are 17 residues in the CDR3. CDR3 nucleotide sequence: TGTGCCAGCAGTTTCCTGGGCGGGGGGTCTGACATAGGGGAGCAGTACTTC. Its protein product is CASSFLGGGSDIGEQYF. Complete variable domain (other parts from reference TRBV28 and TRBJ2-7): DVKVTQSSRYLVKRTGEKVFLECVQDMDHENMFWYRQDPGLGLRLIYFSYDVKMKEKGDIPEGYSVSREKKERFSLILESASTNQTSMYLCASSFLGGGSDIGEQYFGPGTRLTVT.

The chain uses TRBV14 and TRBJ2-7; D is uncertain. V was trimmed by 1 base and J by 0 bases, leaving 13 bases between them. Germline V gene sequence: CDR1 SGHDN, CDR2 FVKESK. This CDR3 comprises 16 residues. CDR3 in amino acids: CASSQGYGSHSYEQYF. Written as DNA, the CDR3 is TGTGCCAGCAGCCAAGGGTACGGGTCGCACTCCTACGAGCAGTACTTC.

CDR3: CASGGLFYEQYF. The DNA for the CDR3 is TGTGCCAGCGGGGGACTATTCTACGAGCAGTACTTC. The chain is built from TRBV28 and TRBJ2-7, with 7 positions matching TRBD2. The V gene's germline CDR1 is MDHEN and CDR2 SYDVKM. The CDR3 has 12 residues. After removal of 8 bases from V and 3 bases from J, the junction contained 4 bases not matched to a gene.

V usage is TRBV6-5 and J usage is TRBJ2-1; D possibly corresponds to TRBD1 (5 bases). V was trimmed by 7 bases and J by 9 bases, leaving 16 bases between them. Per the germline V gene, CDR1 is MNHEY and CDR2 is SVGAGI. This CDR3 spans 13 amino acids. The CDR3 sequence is CASKGLAGREQFF. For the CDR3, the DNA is TGTGCCAGCAAGGGGTTAGCCGGTCGTGAGCAGTTCTTC.

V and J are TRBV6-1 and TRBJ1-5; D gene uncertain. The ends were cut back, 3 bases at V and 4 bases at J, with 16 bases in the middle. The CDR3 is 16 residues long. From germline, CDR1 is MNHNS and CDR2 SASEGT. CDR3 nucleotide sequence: TGTGCCAGCAGTGAGGGATCCTGGGGAGGGAATCAGCCCCAGCATTTT. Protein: CASSEGSWGGNQPQHF.

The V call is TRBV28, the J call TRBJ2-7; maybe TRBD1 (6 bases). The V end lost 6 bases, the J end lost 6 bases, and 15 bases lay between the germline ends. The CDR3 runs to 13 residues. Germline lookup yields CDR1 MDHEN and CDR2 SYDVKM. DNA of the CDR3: TGTGCCAGCAGCCCCGGGACACACGGCGAGCAGTACTTC. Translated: CASSPGTHGEQYF. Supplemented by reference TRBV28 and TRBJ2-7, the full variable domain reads DVKVTQSSRYLVKRTGEKVFLECVQDMDHENMFWYRQDPGLGLRLIYFSYDVKMKEKGDIPEGYSVSREKKERFSLILESASTNQTSMYLCASSPGTHGEQYFGPGTRLTVT.

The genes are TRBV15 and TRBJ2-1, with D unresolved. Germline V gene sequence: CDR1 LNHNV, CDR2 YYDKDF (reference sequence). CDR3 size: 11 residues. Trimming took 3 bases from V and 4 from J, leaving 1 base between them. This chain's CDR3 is CATSSYNEQFF. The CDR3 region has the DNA TGTGCCACCAGCAGTTACAATGAGCAGTTCTTC.

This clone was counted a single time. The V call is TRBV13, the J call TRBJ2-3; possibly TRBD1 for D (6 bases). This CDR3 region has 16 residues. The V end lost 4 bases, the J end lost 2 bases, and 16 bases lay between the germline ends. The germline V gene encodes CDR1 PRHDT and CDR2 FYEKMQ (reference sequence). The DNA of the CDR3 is TGTGCCAGCAGCTCCGGGACACTAGTTTACACAGATACGCAGTATTTT. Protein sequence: CASSSGTLVYTDTQYF.

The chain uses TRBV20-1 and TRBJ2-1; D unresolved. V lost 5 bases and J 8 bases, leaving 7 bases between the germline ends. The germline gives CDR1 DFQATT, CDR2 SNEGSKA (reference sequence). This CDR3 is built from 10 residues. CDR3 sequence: CSASDYEQFF. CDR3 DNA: TGCAGTGCTTCAGACTATGAGCAGTTCTTC.

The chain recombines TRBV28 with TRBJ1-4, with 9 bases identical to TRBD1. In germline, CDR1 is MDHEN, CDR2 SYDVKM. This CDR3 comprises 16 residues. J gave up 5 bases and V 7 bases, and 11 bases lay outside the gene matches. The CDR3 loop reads CASKFPMTGGNEKLFF. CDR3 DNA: TGTGCCAGCAAATTCCCTATGACAGGGGGGAATGAAAAACTGTTTTTT.

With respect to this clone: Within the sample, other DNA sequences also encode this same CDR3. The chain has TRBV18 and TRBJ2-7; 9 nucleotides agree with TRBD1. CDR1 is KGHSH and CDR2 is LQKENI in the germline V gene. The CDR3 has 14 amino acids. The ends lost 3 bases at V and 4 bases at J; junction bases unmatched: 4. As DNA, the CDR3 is TGTGCCAGCTCACCTTCTGGACAGGGGTACGAGCAGTACTTC. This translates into CASSPSGQGYEQYF.

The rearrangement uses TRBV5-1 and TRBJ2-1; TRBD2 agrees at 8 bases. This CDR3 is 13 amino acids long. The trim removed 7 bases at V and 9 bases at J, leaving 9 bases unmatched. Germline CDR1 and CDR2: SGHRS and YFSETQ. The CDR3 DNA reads TGCGCCAGCGCCCCCCCGGGAGGGGGTGAGCAGTTCTTC. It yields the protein CASAPPGGGEQFF.

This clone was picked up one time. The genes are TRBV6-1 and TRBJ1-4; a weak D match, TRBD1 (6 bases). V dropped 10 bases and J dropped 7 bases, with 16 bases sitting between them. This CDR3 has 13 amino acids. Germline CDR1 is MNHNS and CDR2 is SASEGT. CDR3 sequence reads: CATRGQGGEKLFF. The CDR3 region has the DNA TGTGCCACCCGGGGGCAGGGCGGTGAAAAACTGTTTTTT.

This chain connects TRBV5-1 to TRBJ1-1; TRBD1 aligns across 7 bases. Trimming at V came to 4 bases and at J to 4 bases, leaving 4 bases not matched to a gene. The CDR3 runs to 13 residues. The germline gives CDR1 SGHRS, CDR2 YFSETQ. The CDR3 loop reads CASSQQGGTEAFF. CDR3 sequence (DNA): TGCGCCAGCAGCCAGCAGGGGGGCACTGAAGCTTTCTTT.

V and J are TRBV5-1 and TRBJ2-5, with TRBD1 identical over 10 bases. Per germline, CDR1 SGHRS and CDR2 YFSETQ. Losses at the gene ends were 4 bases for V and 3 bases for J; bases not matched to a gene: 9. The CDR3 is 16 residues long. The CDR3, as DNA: TGCGCCAGCAGCAAGATGACAGGGGGCCTCGAAGAGACCCAGTACTTC. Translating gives CASSKMTGGLEETQYF. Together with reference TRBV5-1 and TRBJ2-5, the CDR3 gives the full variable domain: KAGVTQTPRYLIKTRGQQVTLSCSPISGHRSVSWYQQTPGQGLQFLFEYFSETQRNKGNFPGRFSGRQFSNSRSEMNVSTLELGDSALYLCASSKMTGGLEETQYFGPGTRLLVL.

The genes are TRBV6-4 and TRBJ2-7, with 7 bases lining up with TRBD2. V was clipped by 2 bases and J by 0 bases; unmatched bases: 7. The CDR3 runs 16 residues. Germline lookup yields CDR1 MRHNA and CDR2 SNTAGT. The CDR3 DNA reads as TGTGCCAGCAGTGACGGATCTAGCGGAGGCTCCTACGAGCAGTACTTC. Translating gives CASSDGSSGGSYEQYF.

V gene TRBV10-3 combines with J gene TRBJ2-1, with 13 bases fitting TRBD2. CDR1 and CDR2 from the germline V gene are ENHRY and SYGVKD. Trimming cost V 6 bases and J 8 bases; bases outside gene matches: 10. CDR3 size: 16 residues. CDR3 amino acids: CAIRDGLAGARDEQFF. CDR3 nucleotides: TGTGCCATCAGAGACGGACTAGCGGGAGCTAGGGATGAGCAGTTCTTC.

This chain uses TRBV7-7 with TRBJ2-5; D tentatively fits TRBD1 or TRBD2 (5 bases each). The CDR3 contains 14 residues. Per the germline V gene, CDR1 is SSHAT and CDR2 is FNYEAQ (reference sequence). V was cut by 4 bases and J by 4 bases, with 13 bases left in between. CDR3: CASSSGRNGETQYF. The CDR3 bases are TGTGCCAGCAGCTCGGGACGGAACGGAGAGACCCAGTACTTC.

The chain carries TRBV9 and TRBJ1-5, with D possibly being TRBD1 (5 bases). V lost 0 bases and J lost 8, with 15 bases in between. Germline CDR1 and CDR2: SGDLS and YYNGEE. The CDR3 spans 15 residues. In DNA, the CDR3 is TGTGCCAGCAGCGTAGACCCAGGGAGTACGGAGCCCCAGCATTTT. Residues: CASSVDPGSTEPQHF. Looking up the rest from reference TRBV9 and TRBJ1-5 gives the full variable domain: DSGVTQTPKHLITATGQRVTLRCSPRSGDLSVYWYQQSLDQGLQFLIQYYNGEERAKGNILERFSAQQFPDLHSELNLSSLELGDSALYFCASSVDPGSTEPQHFGDGTRLSIL.

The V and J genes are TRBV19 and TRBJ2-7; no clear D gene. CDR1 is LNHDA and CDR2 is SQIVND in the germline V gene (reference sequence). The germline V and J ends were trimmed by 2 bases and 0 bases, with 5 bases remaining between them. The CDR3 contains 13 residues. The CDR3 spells CASSIRHSYEQYF. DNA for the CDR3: TGTGCCAGTAGTATAAGGCACTCCTACGAGCAGTACTTC.

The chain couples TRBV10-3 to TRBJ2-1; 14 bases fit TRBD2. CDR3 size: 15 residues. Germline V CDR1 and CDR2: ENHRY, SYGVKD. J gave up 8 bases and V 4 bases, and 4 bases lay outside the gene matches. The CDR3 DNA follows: TGTGCCATCAGTGGCGGGACTAGCGGGAGTGATGAGCAGTTCTTC. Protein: CAISGGTSGSDEQFF.

This chain's CDR3 is CASSLGGPGELFF. In nucleotides, the CDR3 is TGTGCCAGTAGTCTGGGTGGCCCCGGGGAGCTGTTTTTT. This chain links TRBV19 with TRBJ2-2; D gene unclear. The V gene lost 5 bases and the J gene lost 6 bases, with 10 bases spanning the gap. The germline V gene has CDR1 LNHDA and CDR2 SQIVND (reference sequence). This CDR3 region has 13 residues.

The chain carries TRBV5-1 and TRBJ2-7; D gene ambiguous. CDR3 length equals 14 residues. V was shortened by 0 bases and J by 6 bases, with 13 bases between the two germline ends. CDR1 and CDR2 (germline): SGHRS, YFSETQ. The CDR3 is CASSLGSQLGEQYF. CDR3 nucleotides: TGCGCCAGCAGCTTGGGGTCGCAACTCGGCGAGCAGTACTTC. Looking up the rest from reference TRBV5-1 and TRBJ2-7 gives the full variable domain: KAGVTQTPRYLIKTRGQQVTLSCSPISGHRSVSWYQQTPGQGLQFLFEYFSETQRNKGNFPGRFSGRQFSNSRSEMNVSTLELGDSALYLCASSLGSQLGEQYFGPGTRLTVT.